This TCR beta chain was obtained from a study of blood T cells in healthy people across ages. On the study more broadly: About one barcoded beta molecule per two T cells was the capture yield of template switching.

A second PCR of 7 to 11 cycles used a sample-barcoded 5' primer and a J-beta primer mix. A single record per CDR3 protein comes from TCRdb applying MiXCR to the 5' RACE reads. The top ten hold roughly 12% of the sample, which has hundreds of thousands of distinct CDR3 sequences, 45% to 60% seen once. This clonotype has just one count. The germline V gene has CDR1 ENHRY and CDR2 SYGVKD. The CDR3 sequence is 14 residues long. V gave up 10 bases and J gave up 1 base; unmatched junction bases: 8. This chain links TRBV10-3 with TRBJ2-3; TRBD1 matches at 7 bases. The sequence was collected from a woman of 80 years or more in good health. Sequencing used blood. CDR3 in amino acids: CASEDRSGTDTQYF. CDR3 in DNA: TGTGCCAGCGAGGACAGGTCCGGCACAGATACGCAGTATTTT.